A single sample gave rise to the 18 T cell receptor beta chains below, sequenced in a study of T cell responses to AZD1222 COVID-19 vaccine. TCRdb's table, derived via immunoSEQ multiplex PCR, lists solely in-frame clones and lacks some. The top ten hold under 4.5% of the sample, which has some 130,000 clones, 88% seen once. The input for sequencing was peripheral blood, taken on day 0 of AZD1222 vaccination. Receptor source: an adult in good health.

J is TRBJ1-2 and V is TRBV2; D is uncertain. Per the germline V gene, CDR1 is SNHLY and CDR2 is FYNNEI. Trimming left V 3 bases short and J 6 bases short, with 17 bases between. CDR3 size: 15 residues. CDR3: CASSDGVGQLNGYTF. In nucleotides, the CDR3 is TGTGCCAGCAGTGATGGAGTTGGGCAATTAAATGGCTACACCTTC.

The CDR3 loop reads CASSEGQGIYGYTF. In DNA, the CDR3 is TGTGCCAGCAGCGAGGGACAGGGGATCTATGGCTACACCTTC. The V gene is TRBV7-9, the J gene TRBJ1-2; 10 bases line up with TRBD1. Germline loops: CDR1 SEHNR, CDR2 FQNEAQ (reference sequence). The CDR3 is made up of 14 amino acids. With 5 bases clipped from V and 4 bases from J, the junction kept 4 bases outside the gene matches.

CDR3 nucleotide sequence: TGTGCCAGCAGCCGAGTCGGGGCAGGCGTGAACACCGGGGAGCTGTTTTTT. Protein: CASSRVGAGVNTGELFF. The chain recombines TRBV14 with TRBJ2-2; D possibly uses TRBD1 or TRBD2 (5 bases each). The CDR3 covers 17 residues. CDR1 is SGHDN, CDR2 FVKESK, per germline. Trimming stripped 4 bases from V and 1 base from J, with 16 bases between.

This chain uses TRBV19 with TRBJ2-2; 7 bases are shared with TRBD1. This CDR3 spans 15 amino acids. The germline gives CDR1 LNHDA, CDR2 SQIVND (reference sequence). The V segment lost 3 bases and the J segment 4 bases; nucleotides outside the gene matches: 5. In DNA form, the CDR3 reads TGTGCCAGTAGTATCCGAGGACAGGTCACCGGGGAGCTGTTTTTT. It specifies CASSIRGQVTGELFF.

This clone has just a few counts. CDR3 sequence (DNA): TGTGCCAGCAGCTTAACCCACAGGGGGCTCACTGAAGCTTTCTTT. Translated: CASSLTHRGLTEAFF. The chain links TRBV7-3 to TRBJ1-1; 9 nucleotides align to TRBD1. Germline V gene sequence: CDR1 SGHTA, CDR2 FQGTGA. V shed 0 bases, J shed 4 bases, and the junction held 3 bases outside the gene matches. This CDR3 has 15 residues.

The chain is built from TRBV25-1 and TRBJ1-1; no firm D call. CDR1 and CDR2 from the germline V gene are MGHDK and SYGVNS. This CDR3 is 11 amino acids long. With 2 bases removed from V and 9 bases from J, the gap between germline ends came to 7 bases. The CDR3 sequence is CASSEDGQAFF. CDR3 bases: TGTGCCAGCAGTGAAGATGGTCAAGCTTTCTTT.

The chain recombines TRBV6-2 or TRBV6-3 with TRBJ2-3; 8 bases are shared with TRBD1. From germline, CDR1 is MNHEY and CDR2 SVGEGT. V was clipped by 5 bases and J by 3 bases; unmatched bases: 4. The CDR3 totals 14 residues. The CDR3 sequence: CASSQGQETDTQYF. CDR3 coding DNA: TGTGCCAGCAGTCAGGGACAGGAAACAGATACGCAGTATTTT.

The chain combines TRBV6-2 or TRBV6-3 with TRBJ1-2; D is possibly TRBD1 (5 bases). V lost 2 bases and J 1 base, leaving 11 bases between the germline ends. This CDR3 is built from 15 residues. Germline CDR1 and CDR2: MNHEY and SVGEGT. CDR3 residues: CASSYGRGFNYGYTF. CDR3 DNA: TGTGCCAGCAGTTACGGTAGGGGATTTAACTATGGCTACACCTTC.

V gene TRBV19 combines with J gene TRBJ2-1, with D possibly being TRBD1 or TRBD2 (5 bases each). Germline lookup yields CDR1 LNHDA and CDR2 SQIVND (reference sequence). The CDR3 runs to 18 residues. With 3 bases removed from V and 6 bases from J, the gap between germline ends came to 24 bases. CDR3 bases: TGTGCCAGTAGTATCGAGGGGTATAGGGGCGGGCCACCCAATGAGCAGTTCTTC. This encodes CASSIEGYRGGPPNEQFF.

The chain recombines TRBV7-8 with TRBJ1-1; D not resolved. CDR3 length equals 14 residues. Germline lookup yields CDR1 SGHVS and CDR2 FQNEAQ. V shed 2 bases and J shed 0 bases, with 7 bases lying between them. The CDR3 protein is CASSLREMNTEAFF. CDR3 bases: TGTGCCAGCAGCTTACGCGAAATGAACACTGAAGCTTTCTTT.

This chain uses TRBV5-1 with TRBJ2-3; TRBD2 is a possible D gene (7 bases). This CDR3 has 15 amino acids. Trimming took off 4 bases at V and 5 bases at J, with 17 bases between the two ends. The germline V gene has CDR1 SGHRS and CDR2 YFSETQ. CDR3 protein: CASSHTAGAQDTQYF. The CDR3 DNA reads as TGCGCCAGCAGCCACACGGCGGGGGCTCAAGATACGCAGTATTTT.

The gene calls are TRBV5-1 and TRBJ2-3; 10 nucleotides agree with TRBD1. The CDR3 totals 13 residues. Germline V CDR1 and CDR2: SGHRS, YFSETQ. V trimming: 4 bases; J trimming: 12 bases; junction bases outside the gene matches: 8. The CDR3 sequence is CASSDGQGGPQYF. Written as DNA, the CDR3 is TGCGCCAGCAGCGATGGACAGGGGGGGCCCCAGTATTTT.

The V gene is TRBV9, the J gene TRBJ1-3, with no clear D. V lost 0 bases to trimming and J lost 4 bases, with 11 bases between them. This CDR3 contains 15 residues. Germline loops: CDR1 SGDLS, CDR2 YYNGEE. The CDR3 spells CASSVGQSGGNTIYF. The CDR3 DNA reads as TGTGCCAGCAGCGTAGGTCAGTCTGGGGGAAACACCATATATTTT.

In its sample, this clone was seen a few times. The chain recombines TRBV6-5 with TRBJ1-3; a weak D match, TRBD1 (6 bases). The CDR3 runs to 13 residues. Trimming left V 6 bases short and J 4 bases short, with 10 bases between. Germline lookup yields CDR1 MNHEY and CDR2 SVGAGI. The chain's CDR3 is CASRDRYGNTIYF. The CDR3 DNA sequence: TGTGCCAGCAGGGACAGATACGGAAACACCATATATTTT.

V gene TRBV18 combines with J gene TRBJ2-3; D is undetermined. V was clipped by 3 bases and J by 0 bases, with 1 base between them. Germline loops: CDR1 KGHSH, CDR2 LQKENI. This CDR3 spans 12 amino acids. The CDR3 region has the DNA TGTGCCAGCTCACCTAGCACAGATACGCAGTATTTT. Protein product: CASSPSTDTQYF.

The rearrangement links TRBV11-2 to TRBJ2-7; D may be TRBD2 (7 bases). V was shortened by 2 bases and J by 0 bases, with 14 bases between the two germline ends. The germline gives CDR1 SGHAT, CDR2 FQNNGV. The CDR3 runs 16 residues. CDR3 protein: CASSLNGGHPSYEQYF. The CDR3 DNA sequence: TGTGCCAGCAGCTTAAACGGGGGGCACCCCTCCTACGAGCAGTACTTC.

The rearrangement links TRBV2 to TRBJ2-7, with D possibly called TRBD1 or TRBD2 (6 bases each). Looked up from germline, CDR1 is SNHLY and CDR2 is FYNNEI. Trimming left V 10 bases short and J 4 bases short, with 23 bases between. CDR3 length: 15 residues. The CDR3 reads CAILAGAPSYYEQYF. The CDR3 DNA is TGTGCCATACTAGCAGGGGCCCCGTCTTATTACGAGCAGTACTTC.

The V and J genes are TRBV5-1 and TRBJ2-1, with D possibly being TRBD1 (5 bases). CDR1 SGHRS and CDR2 YFSETQ come from the germline V gene. V was trimmed by 4 bases and J by 8 bases, leaving 13 bases between them. The CDR3 has 13 residues. CDR3 bases: TGCGCCAGCAGCGTTGCAGGGAACGATGAGCAGTTCTTC. This encodes CASSVAGNDEQFF.